This is a list of T cell receptor beta chains from one sample in a study of blood T cell repertoires in COVID-19. The protocol was immunoSEQ multiplex PCR, while the TCRdb copy is restricted to in-frame clones and leaves out a portion. The repertoire holds over 35,000 clones, with about 91% as singletons. The specimen sequenced was peripheral blood. These receptors all come from a man between 45 and 60 years old with active COVID-19. Both conserved end residues are part of each CDR3. D genes are given only for firm matches. Only some rows state a clone size, as once, few, many or a class for expanded clones.

TRBJ1-2	TRBD1	TRBV3-1/TRBV3-2	NA	TGTGCCAGCAGCCTCCGACAGGGGGCAAATGTCGAGTATGGCTACACCTTC	CASSLRQGANVEYGYTF
TRBJ2-3	TRBD1	TRBV28	NA	TGTGCCAGCAGTGACAGGGGAGTGGGGACAGATACGCAGTATTTT	CASSDRGVGTDTQYF
TRBJ2-1	NA	TRBV20-1	NA	TGCAGTGTCGCGAACAATGAGCAGTTCTTC	CSVANNEQFF
TRBJ2-2	NA	TRBV19	NA	TGTGCCAGTAGTCCCGGCGGGGCTGGGGGCGGGGAGCTGTTTTTT	CASSPGGAGGGELFF
TRBJ1-1	TRBD1	TRBV4-1	NA	TGCGCCAGCAGCCAAGATCGGGCAGGGGGCGCGGTGGACACTGAAGCTTTCTTT	CASSQDRAGGAVDTEAFF
TRBJ2-7	TRBD2	TRBV5-4	once	TGTGCCAGCAGCTTTGAACTTGCGTCGGGGGGCGAGCAGTACTTC	CASSFELASGGEQYF
TRBJ2-7	NA	TRBV2	NA	TGTGCCAGCAGCGCCAAGAGCTACGAGCAGTACTTC	CASSAKSYEQYF
TRBJ2-3	NA	TRBV7-9	NA	TGTGCCAGCAGCTTTGGGGGGGATACGCAGTATTTT	CASSFGGDTQYF
TRBJ1-1	NA	TRBV6-5	NA	TGTGCCAGCAGTAGACTGGCGTCTACTGAAGCTTTCTTT	CASSRLASTEAFF
TRBJ2-4	TRBD2	TRBV5-1	NA	TGCGCCAGCAGCAAAGGACTAGCGGGAGGGATAGTAGACATTCAGTACTTC	CASSKGLAGGIVDIQYF
TRBJ2-5	NA	TRBV6-5	NA	TGTGCCAGCTGCTCAGGGTCTAATTACCAAGAGACCCAGTACTTC	CASCSGSNYQETQYF
TRBJ2-1	NA	TRBV5-1	NA	TGCGCCAGCAGATCGGCGACAAGCTCCTACAATGAGCAGTTCTTC	CASRSATSSYNEQFF
TRBJ2-2	NA	TRBV11-2	NA	TGTGCCAGCAGCGCCCTAGCGCCCGGAGTCGGGGAGCTGTTTTTT	CASSALAPGVGELFF
TRBJ2-1	TRBD2	TRBV27	NA	TGTGCCAGCAGTAGGACTAGCGGGAGATGGTTTTACAATGAGCAGTTCTTC	CASSRTSGRWFYNEQFF
TRBJ1-6	TRBD1	TRBV27	NA	TGTGCCAGTCATACGGGACAGCATAATTCACCCCTCCACTTT	CASHTGQHNSPLHF
TRBJ2-7	NA	TRBV10-1	NA	TGCGCCAGCAGTGAATCGGGAGACTCCTACGAGCAGTACTTC	CASSESGDSYEQYF
TRBJ1-2	NA	TRBV7-9	NA	TGTGCCAGCAGCTCTCCCGTTCGCACAGGGCCGGAAGGCTACACCTTC	CASSSPVRTGPEGYTF
TRBJ2-7	TRBD2	TRBV7-9	NA	TGTGCCAGCAGCTTAGTGTTAGCTAGCGGGGCCTACGAGCAGTACTTC	CASSLVLASGAYEQYF
TRBJ1-1	TRBD1	TRBV29-1	NA	TGCAGCTCAACCGGGACAGGGAACACTGAAGCTTTCTTT	CSSTGTGNTEAFF
TRBJ2-3	NA	TRBV5-1	once	TGCGCCAGCAGCTTGGGAGGCCGGGGGAGCACAGATACGCAGTATTTT	CASSLGGRGSTDTQYF
TRBJ2-7	NA	TRBV7-2	NA	TGTGCCAGCAGCGTTAACTACGAGCAGTACTTC	CASSVNYEQYF
TRBJ1-1	NA	TRBV27	NA	TGTGCCAGCAGCCTCACACAGGGTCAGACTGAAGCTTTCTTT	CASSLTQGQTEAFF
TRBJ2-3	NA	TRBV6-5	NA	TGTGCCAGCAGGCCAACAGGGGCGGGGGATACGCAGTATTTT	CASRPTGAGDTQYF
TRBJ2-7	TRBD2	TRBV11-2	once	TGTGCCAGCAGCTTGGGACACTCTAGCGGGAGGGTGAACGAGCAGTACTTC	CASSLGHSSGRVNEQYF
TRBJ2-7	NA	TRBV6-6	NA	TGTGCCAGCAGTTACGGACAGCCCTACGAGCAGTACTTC	CASSYGQPYEQYF
TRBJ2-1	TRBD2	TRBV5-1	NA	TGCGCCAGCAGCTTGGAAGGACCTAGCGGCCACAATGAGCAGTTCTTC	CASSLEGPSGHNEQFF
TRBJ2-1	NA	TRBV28	NA	TGTGCCAGCAGTTTGGCCTCTACCACCTGGGGGGACAATGAGCAGTTCTTC	CASSLASTTWGDNEQFF
TRBJ2-5	TRBD2	TRBV19	NA	TGTGCCAGTAGTATAGGCGGCGGGAGGACGGAGACCCAGTACTTC	CASSIGGGRTETQYF